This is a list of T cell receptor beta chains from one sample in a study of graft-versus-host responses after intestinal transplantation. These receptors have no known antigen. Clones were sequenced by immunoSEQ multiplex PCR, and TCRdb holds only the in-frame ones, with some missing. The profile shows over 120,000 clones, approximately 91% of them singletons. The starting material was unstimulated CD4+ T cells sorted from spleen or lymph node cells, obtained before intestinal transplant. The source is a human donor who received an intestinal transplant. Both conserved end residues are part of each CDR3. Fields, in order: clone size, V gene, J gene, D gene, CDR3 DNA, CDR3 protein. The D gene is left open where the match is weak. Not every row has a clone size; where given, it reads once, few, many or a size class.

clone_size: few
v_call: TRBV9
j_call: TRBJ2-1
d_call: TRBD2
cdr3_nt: TGTGCCAGCAGCGATCCCGGGACTAGTGGGGGGGATGAGCAGTTCTTC
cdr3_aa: CASSDPGTSGGDEQFF

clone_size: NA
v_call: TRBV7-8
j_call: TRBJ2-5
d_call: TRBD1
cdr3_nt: TGTGCCAGCAGCCCAAAGGACAGGGGGGTTAGAGAGACCCAGTACTTC
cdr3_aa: CASSPKDRGVRETQYF

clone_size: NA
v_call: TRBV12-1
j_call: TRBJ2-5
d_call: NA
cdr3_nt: TGTGCCAGCAGCTTTAGGACCCATGAGGCAGTCTCCCAAGAGACCCAGTACTTC
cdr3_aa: CASSFRTHEAVSQETQYF

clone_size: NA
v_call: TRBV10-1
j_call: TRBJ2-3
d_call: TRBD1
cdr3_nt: TGCGCCAGCAGTGAGTCGAAAGGACAGGGAACAGATACGCAGTATTTT
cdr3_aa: CASSESKGQGTDTQYF

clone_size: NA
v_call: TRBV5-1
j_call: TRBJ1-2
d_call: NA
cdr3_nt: TGCGCCAGCAATCTGCGGGGGGCGAGCTATGGCTACACCTTC
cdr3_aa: CASNLRGASYGYTF

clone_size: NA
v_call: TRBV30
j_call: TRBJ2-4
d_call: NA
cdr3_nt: TGTGCCTGGAGTGTACGGGGGGCAGGGCTGGCCAAAAACATTCAGTACTTC
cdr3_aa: CAWSVRGAGLAKNIQYF

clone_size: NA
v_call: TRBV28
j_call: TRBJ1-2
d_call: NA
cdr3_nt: TGTGCCAGCGGGGGGCCAGGGGTAATTTATGGCTACACCTTC
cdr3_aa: CASGGPGVIYGYTF

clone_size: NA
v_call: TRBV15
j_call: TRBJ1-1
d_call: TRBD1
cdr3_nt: TGTGCCACCAGCAGAGTGGGACAGGGGAGGACTGAAGCTTTCTTT
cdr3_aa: CATSRVGQGRTEAFF

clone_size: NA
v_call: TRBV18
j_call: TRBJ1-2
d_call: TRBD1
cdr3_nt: TGTGCCAGCTCACCACGCAGCCCGTCCGGGACAGGGGTCGTAGGCTATGGCTACACCTTC
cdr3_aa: CASSPRSPSGTGVVGYGYTF

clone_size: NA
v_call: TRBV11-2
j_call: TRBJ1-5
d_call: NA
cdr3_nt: TGTGCCAGCAGCTTGGGAAGGGGCGATTACGGGCCCCAGCATTTT
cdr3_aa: CASSLGRGDYGPQHF

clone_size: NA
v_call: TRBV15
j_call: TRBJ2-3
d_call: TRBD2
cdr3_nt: TGTGCCACCAGCAGACCTAGCGGGAGCACAGATACGCAGTATTTT
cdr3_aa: CATSRPSGSTDTQYF

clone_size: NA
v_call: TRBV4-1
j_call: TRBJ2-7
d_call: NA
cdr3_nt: TGCGCCAGCAGCCAAGCTGTCGGATCCTACGAGCAGTACTTC
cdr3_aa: CASSQAVGSYEQYF

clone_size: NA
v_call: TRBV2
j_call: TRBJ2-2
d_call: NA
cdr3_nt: TGTGCCAGCAGCCACATCCTCACCGGGGAGCTGTTTTTT
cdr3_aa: CASSHILTGELFF

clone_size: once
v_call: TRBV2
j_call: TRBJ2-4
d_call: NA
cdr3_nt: TGTGCCAGCAGTGTAGGAAACATTCAGTACTTC
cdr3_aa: CASSVGNIQYF

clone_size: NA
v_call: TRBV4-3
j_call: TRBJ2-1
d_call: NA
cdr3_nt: TGCGCCAGCAGCCTCCTGTGGGCTGGAGGGAATGAGCAGTTCTTC
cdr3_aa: CASSLLWAGGNEQFF

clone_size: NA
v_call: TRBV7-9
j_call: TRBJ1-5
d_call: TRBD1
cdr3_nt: TGTGCCAGCAGCTTGACAGGGAATCAGCCCCAGCATTTT
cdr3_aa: CASSLTGNQPQHF

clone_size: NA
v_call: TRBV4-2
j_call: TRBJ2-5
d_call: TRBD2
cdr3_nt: TGTGCCAGCAGCCAAGATCTGTGGGGACTAGGTGAGACCCAGTACTTC
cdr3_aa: CASSQDLWGLGETQYF

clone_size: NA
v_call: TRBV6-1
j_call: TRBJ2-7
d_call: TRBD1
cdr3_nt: TGTGCCAGCAGCTTACGACAGGGGGCTAGCTACGAGCAGTACTTC
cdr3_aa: CASSLRQGASYEQYF

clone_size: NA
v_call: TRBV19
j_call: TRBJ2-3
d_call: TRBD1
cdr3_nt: TGTGCCAGTAGTATAGCTCGGACAGGGATCGGAACAGATACGCAGTATTTT
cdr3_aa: CASSIARTGIGTDTQYF

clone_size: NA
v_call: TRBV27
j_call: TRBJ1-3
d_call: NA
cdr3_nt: TGTGCCAGCAGTTTCACAGGGTACGGAAACACCATATATTTT
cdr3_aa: CASSFTGYGNTIYF

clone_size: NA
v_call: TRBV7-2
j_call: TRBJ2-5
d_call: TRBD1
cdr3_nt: TGTGCCAGCAGGAAAGGACCGACAGGGGGCCGGGAGACCCAGTACTTC
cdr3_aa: CASRKGPTGGRETQYF

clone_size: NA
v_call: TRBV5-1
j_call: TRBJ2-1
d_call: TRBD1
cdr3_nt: TGCGCCAGCAGCTTGGGGACAGGGAATGAGCAGTTCTTC
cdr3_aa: CASSLGTGNEQFF

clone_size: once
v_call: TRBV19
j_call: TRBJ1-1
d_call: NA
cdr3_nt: TGTGCCAGTAGTATCCGGGGCAACACTGAAGCTTTCTTT
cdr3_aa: CASSIRGNTEAFF

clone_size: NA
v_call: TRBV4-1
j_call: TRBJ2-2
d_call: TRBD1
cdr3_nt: TGCGCCAGCAGCCTAAGACAGGGGCCCGGGGAGCTGTTTTTT
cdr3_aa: CASSLRQGPGELFF

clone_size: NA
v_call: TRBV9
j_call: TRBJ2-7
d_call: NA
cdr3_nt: TGTGCCAGCAGCGTAGGGTCCTCCTACGAGCAGTACTTC
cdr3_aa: CASSVGSSYEQYF

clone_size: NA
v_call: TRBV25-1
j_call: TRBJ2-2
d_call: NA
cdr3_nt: TGTGCCAGCAGTGAACAGGGGGGGTTCACCGGGGAGCTGTTTTTT
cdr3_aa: CASSEQGGFTGELFF

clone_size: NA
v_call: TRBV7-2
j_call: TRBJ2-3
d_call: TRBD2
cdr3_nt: TGTGCCAGCAGCTTAGGATCCGGGACTAGGCAATGGGATACGCAGTATTTT
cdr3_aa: CASSLGSGTRQWDTQYF

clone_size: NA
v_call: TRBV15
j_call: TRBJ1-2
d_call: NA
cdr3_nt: TGTGCCACCAGCAGAGACGACGTTGATCCTTTTGCCTATGGCTACACCTTC
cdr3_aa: CATSRDDVDPFAYGYTF

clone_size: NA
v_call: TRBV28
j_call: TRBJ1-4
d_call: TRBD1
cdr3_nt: TGTGCCAGCAGTTTTAAACAGGGGGCGTTTGAAAAACTGTTTTTT
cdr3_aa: CASSFKQGAFEKLFF

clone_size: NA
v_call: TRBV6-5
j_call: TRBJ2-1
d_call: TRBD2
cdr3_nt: TGTGCCAGCAGGACCGGGACTAGCGGGAGAAATGAGCAGTTCTTC
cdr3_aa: CASRTGTSGRNEQFF

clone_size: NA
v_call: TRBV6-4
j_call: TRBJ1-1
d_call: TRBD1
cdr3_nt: TGTGCCAGCAGCCAGATTTGGACAGGGGGCAAGAACACTGAAGCTTTCTTT
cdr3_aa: CASSQIWTGGKNTEAFF

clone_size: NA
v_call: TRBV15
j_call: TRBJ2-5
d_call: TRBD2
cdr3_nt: TGTGCCACCAGCAGAGACGGGGCGGGAGGGACAAGACAAGAGACCCAGTACTTC
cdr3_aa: CATSRDGAGGTRQETQYF

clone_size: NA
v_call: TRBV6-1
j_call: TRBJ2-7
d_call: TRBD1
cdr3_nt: TGTGCCAGCAGCGCGGACAGGGGAGCGTACGAGCAGTACTTC
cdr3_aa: CASSADRGAYEQYF

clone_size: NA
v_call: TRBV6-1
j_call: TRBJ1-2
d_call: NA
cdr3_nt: TGTGCCAGCAAGGCCGACGACCTTAACTATGGCTACACCTTC
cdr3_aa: CASKADDLNYGYTF

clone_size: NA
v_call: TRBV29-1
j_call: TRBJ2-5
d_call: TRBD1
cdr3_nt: TGCAGCGTTGCGACAGGGGGGAGGGAGACCCAGTACTTC
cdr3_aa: CSVATGGRETQYF

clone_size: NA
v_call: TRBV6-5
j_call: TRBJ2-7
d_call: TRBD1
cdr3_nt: TGTGCCAGCAGTGGGGGACAGGGCTGGGGAGAGCAGTACTTC
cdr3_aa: CASSGGQGWGEQYF

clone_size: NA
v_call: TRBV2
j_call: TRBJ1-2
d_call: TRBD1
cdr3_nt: TGTGCCAGCATCCGGACCGGGACAGCCTATGGCTACACCTTC
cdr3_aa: CASIRTGTAYGYTF

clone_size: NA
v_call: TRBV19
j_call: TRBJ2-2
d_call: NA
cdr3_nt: TGTGCCAGTAGTATAGATCCGTGGGGAGAAGCCCCCACCGGGGAGCTGTTTTTT
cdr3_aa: CASSIDPWGEAPTGELFF

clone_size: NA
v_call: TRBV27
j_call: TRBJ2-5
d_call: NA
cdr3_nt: TGTGCCAGCGGCAGGGAGACCCAGTACTTC
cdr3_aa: CASGRETQYF